The 21 T cell receptor beta chains reported below all come from one sample, sequenced in a study of T cell responses to AZD1222 COVID-19 vaccine. Repertoires were generated with immunoSEQ multiplex PCR, while TCRdb's copy carries only in-frame clones and drops some. The sample has about 130,000 clones; 87% are singletons. The specimen was peripheral blood, collected on day 0 of AZD1222 vaccination. Receptors were obtained from an adult in good health.

The chain carries TRBV15 and TRBJ2-5; TRBD1 is a possible D gene (6 bases). The CDR3 extends over 17 amino acids. Deletions cut 1 base from V and 4 bases from J, with 19 bases between. Germline V CDR1 and CDR2: LNHNV, YYDKDF (reference sequence). The CDR3 sequence is CATSRVGDNRAAETQYF. DNA for the CDR3: TGTGCCACCAGCAGAGTAGGCGATAACAGGGCGGCAGAGACCCAGTACTTC.

The chain couples TRBV19 to TRBJ1-2; perhaps TRBD1 as D (5 bases). This CDR3 is 15 amino acids long. V lost 6 bases and J 4 bases, leaving 18 bases between the germline ends. The germline V gene has CDR1 LNHDA and CDR2 SQIVND (reference sequence). The CDR3 sequence is CASRQHGTEFYGYTF. CDR3 coding DNA: TGTGCCAGTAGACAGCACGGGACGGAATTCTATGGCTACACCTTC.

This clone was observed a single time. CDR3 bases: TGTGCCAGCAGCCAAGACGGGAGTTACCGCGCCTACGAGCAGTACTTC. It yields the protein CASSQDGSYRAYEQYF. The chain joins TRBV3-1 (or the pseudogene TRBV3-2) to TRBJ2-7, with a tentative D call TRBD2 (6 bases). V lost 0 bases to trimming and J lost 2 bases, with 14 bases between them. There are 16 residues in the CDR3. The germline V gene has CDR1 LGHDT and CDR2 YNNKEL (reference sequence).

This clone was recorded only once. The rearrangement links TRBV9 to TRBJ1-3, with a weak D call TRBD1 (5 bases). Germline V lookup: CDR1 SGDLS, CDR2 YYNGEE. Trimming removed 4 bases from V and 3 bases from J, with 14 bases in between. This CDR3 has 15 amino acids. The CDR3 sequence is CASSPSRAGGNTIYF. DNA for the CDR3: TGTGCCAGCAGCCCCTCCAGGGCTGGTGGAAACACCATATATTTT. The whole variable domain, filled in from reference TRBV9 and TRBJ1-3, reads DSGVTQTPKHLITATGQRVTLRCSPRSGDLSVYWYQQSLDQGLQFLIQYYNGEERAKGNILERFSAQQFPDLHSELNLSSLELGDSALYFCASSPSRAGGNTIYFGEGSWLTVV.

The chain is built from TRBV19 and TRBJ1-1; TRBD1 agrees at 8 bases. Germline-derived CDR1 and CDR2 are LNHDA and SQIVND (reference sequence). The CDR3 length is 14 residues. With 5 bases clipped from V and 1 base from J, the junction kept 3 bases outside the gene matches. CDR3 sequence reads: CASSFDRGNTEAFF. The DNA of the CDR3 is TGTGCCAGTAGTTTTGACAGGGGGAACACTGAAGCTTTCTTT.

This sequence joins TRBV28 and TRBJ2-7; D could derive from TRBD1 or TRBD2 (6 bases each). Germline lookup yields CDR1 MDHEN and CDR2 SYDVKM. The CDR3 has 16 residues. Trimming removed 6 bases from V and 1 base from J, with 19 bases in between. In nucleotides, the CDR3 is TGTGCCAGCAGGCGACCCAAGGGGGGCGGGTCCTACGAGCAGTACTTC. Its protein is CASRRPKGGGSYEQYF.

The chain joins TRBV7-3 to TRBJ2-2; TRBD2 is a possible D gene (5 bases). Trimming cost V 1 base and J 4 bases, with 10 bases left between them. Germline CDR1 SGHTA, CDR2 FQGTGA. The CDR3 spans 15 residues. CDR3 coding DNA: TGTGCCAGCAGCTTAAGCGGGTCTGGCACCGGGGAGCTGTTTTTT. Protein sequence: CASSLSGSGTGELFF.

The rearrangement joins TRBV29-1 to TRBJ1-1; D not certain. CDR1 is SQVTM and CDR2 is ANQGSEA in the germline V gene. V was cut by 3 bases and J by 0 bases, with 8 bases left in between. The CDR3 covers 13 residues. CDR3 bases: TGCAGCGTTGAGCGGCAGATGAACACTGAAGCTTTCTTT. Residues: CSVERQMNTEAFF.

This clone was counted once. V is TRBV5-6 and J is TRBJ1-1; a possible D gene is TRBD1 (5 bases). Germline V CDR1 and CDR2: SGHDT, YYEEEE. Trimming stripped 1 base from V and 1 base from J, with 8 bases between. The CDR3 is 14 amino acids. The CDR3 DNA is TGTGCCAGCAGCTTGAGACAGACGAACACTGAAGCTTTCTTT. Protein: CASSLRQTNTEAFF.

The chain links TRBV3-1 (or the pseudogene TRBV3-2) to TRBJ2-7; 10 nucleotides line up with TRBD1. CDR1 is LGHDT, CDR2 YNNKEL, per germline (reference sequence). This CDR3 comprises 16 residues. J was trimmed by 5 bases and V by 0 bases; bases with no gene match: 7. CDR3 sequence: CASSQDLGTGEHEQYF. CDR3 nucleotide sequence: TGTGCCAGCAGCCAAGATCTGGGGACAGGGGAACACGAGCAGTACTTC.

The chain links TRBV3-1 (or the pseudogene TRBV3-2) to TRBJ2-1, with 12 bases matching TRBD2. The CDR3 totals 19 residues. The germline V gene has CDR1 LGHDT and CDR2 YNNKEL (reference sequence). After removal of 0 bases from V and 9 bases from J, the junction contained 15 bases not matched to a gene. In DNA, the CDR3 is TGTGCCAGCAGCCAAGATGTCCCTCTAGCGGGGGGGTCTAATGGTGAGCAGTTCTTC. Translated, it gives CASSQDVPLAGGSNGEQFF.

V gene TRBV6-5 combines with J gene TRBJ1-2; possibly TRBD1 for D (5 bases). The ends were cut back, 6 bases at V and 2 bases at J, with 16 bases in the middle. CDR1 and CDR2 (germline): MNHEY, SVGAGI. The CDR3 runs 15 residues. CDR3 nucleotides: TGTGCCAGCAGACACCAACCGACAGCGAACTATGGCTACACCTTC. It specifies CASRHQPTANYGYTF.

The gene calls are TRBV3-1 (or the pseudogene TRBV3-2) and TRBJ2-1; perhaps TRBD1 as D (7 bases). The CDR3 loop spans 13 amino acids. CDR1 is LGHDT and CDR2 is YNNKEL in the germline V gene (reference sequence). V dropped 4 bases and J dropped 7 bases, with 11 bases sitting between them. The DNA for the CDR3 is TGTGCCAGCAGCCCCTCAGGGGGGAATGAGCAGTTCTTC. This sequence encodes CASSPSGGNEQFF.

The rearrangement uses TRBV2 and TRBJ2-7, with TRBD2 matching 11 bases. V shed 5 bases and J 7 bases; nucleotides not matched to a gene: 10. Germline V gives CDR1 SNHLY, CDR2 FYNNEI. The CDR3 is made up of 15 amino acids. CDR3 nucleotides: TGTGCCAGCAGTAAACTAGCGGGGGCCCATAGTGAGCAGTACTTC. Its translation is CASSKLAGAHSEQYF.

V gene TRBV11-1 combines with J gene TRBJ1-1; D is unclear. Looked up from germline, CDR1 is SGHAT and CDR2 is FQDESV (reference sequence). CDR3 size: 13 residues. V dropped 2 bases and J dropped 1 base, with 5 bases sitting between them. The CDR3: CASSLSTNTEAFF. CDR3 nucleotide sequence: TGTGCCAGCAGCTTAAGCACGAACACTGAAGCTTTCTTT.

The chain combines TRBV7-3 with TRBJ1-2, with TRBD1 matching over 10 bases. Germline V gene data show CDR1 as SGHTA and CDR2 as FQGTGA. The V gene end was trimmed by 5 bases and the J gene end by 8 bases; junction bases not matched to a gene: 5. This CDR3 comprises 13 residues. The CDR3 protein is CASSPDRGQGYTF. The CDR3 region has the DNA TGTGCCAGCAGCCCCGACAGGGGGCAGGGCTACACCTTC.

This CDR3 is CAWSRGPGNTEAFF. CDR3 nucleotides: TGTGCCTGGAGTCGGGGCCCGGGGAACACTGAAGCTTTCTTT. This chain links TRBV30 with TRBJ1-1, with D perhaps matching TRBD1 (5 bases). Germline-derived CDR1 and CDR2 are GTSNPN and SVGIG (reference sequence). The CDR3 has 14 residues. V lost 2 bases and J 1 base, leaving 11 bases between the germline ends.

The chain employs TRBV7-9 and TRBJ1-1; possible D gene TRBD1, 5 bases. The V and J ends lost 6 bases and 5 bases respectively, with 16 bases between them. Germline lookup yields CDR1 SEHNR and CDR2 FQNEAQ (reference sequence). This CDR3 is built from 14 residues. The CDR3 protein is CASSPNIGGTEAFF. The DNA of the CDR3 is TGTGCCAGCAGTCCCAACATTGGGGGTACTGAAGCTTTCTTT.

The chain combines TRBV14 with TRBJ2-1; 7 bases align to TRBD2. CDR3 length: 14 amino acids. Germline CDR1 and CDR2: SGHDN and FVKESK. Trimming took 1 base from V and 12 from J; bases not matched to a gene: 9. CDR3 loop: CASSQGRTRSRQFF. The CDR3 bases are TGTGCCAGCAGCCAAGGTCGGACTAGGAGTAGGCAGTTCTTC. The variable domain in full, with the rest retrieved from reference TRBV14 and TRBJ2-1, is EAGVTQFPSHSVIEKGQTVTLRCDPISGHDNLYWYRRVMGKEIKFLLHFVKESKQDESGMPNNRFLAERTGGTYSTLKVQPAELEDSGVYFCASSQGRTRSRQFFGPGTRLTVL.

The gene calls are TRBV19 and TRBJ1-5, with no clear D. The CDR3 contains 16 residues. V was shortened by 7 bases and J by 2 bases, with 18 bases between the two germline ends. Germline V gene sequence: CDR1 LNHDA, CDR2 SQIVND (reference sequence). CDR3 amino acids: CASTLLHPRGNQPQHF. The CDR3 DNA follows: TGTGCCAGTACCCTTCTCCATCCGAGGGGCAATCAGCCCCAGCATTTT.

The genes are TRBV12-3 or TRBV12-4 and TRBJ2-2, with D possibly TRBD2 on 6 matching bases. V gave up 2 bases and J gave up 6 bases, with 7 bases separating them. The CDR3 covers 13 residues. CDR3 in amino acids: CASSLRRAGELFF. The CDR3 coding sequence is TGTGCCAGCAGTTTAAGGAGGGCCGGGGAGCTGTTTTTT.